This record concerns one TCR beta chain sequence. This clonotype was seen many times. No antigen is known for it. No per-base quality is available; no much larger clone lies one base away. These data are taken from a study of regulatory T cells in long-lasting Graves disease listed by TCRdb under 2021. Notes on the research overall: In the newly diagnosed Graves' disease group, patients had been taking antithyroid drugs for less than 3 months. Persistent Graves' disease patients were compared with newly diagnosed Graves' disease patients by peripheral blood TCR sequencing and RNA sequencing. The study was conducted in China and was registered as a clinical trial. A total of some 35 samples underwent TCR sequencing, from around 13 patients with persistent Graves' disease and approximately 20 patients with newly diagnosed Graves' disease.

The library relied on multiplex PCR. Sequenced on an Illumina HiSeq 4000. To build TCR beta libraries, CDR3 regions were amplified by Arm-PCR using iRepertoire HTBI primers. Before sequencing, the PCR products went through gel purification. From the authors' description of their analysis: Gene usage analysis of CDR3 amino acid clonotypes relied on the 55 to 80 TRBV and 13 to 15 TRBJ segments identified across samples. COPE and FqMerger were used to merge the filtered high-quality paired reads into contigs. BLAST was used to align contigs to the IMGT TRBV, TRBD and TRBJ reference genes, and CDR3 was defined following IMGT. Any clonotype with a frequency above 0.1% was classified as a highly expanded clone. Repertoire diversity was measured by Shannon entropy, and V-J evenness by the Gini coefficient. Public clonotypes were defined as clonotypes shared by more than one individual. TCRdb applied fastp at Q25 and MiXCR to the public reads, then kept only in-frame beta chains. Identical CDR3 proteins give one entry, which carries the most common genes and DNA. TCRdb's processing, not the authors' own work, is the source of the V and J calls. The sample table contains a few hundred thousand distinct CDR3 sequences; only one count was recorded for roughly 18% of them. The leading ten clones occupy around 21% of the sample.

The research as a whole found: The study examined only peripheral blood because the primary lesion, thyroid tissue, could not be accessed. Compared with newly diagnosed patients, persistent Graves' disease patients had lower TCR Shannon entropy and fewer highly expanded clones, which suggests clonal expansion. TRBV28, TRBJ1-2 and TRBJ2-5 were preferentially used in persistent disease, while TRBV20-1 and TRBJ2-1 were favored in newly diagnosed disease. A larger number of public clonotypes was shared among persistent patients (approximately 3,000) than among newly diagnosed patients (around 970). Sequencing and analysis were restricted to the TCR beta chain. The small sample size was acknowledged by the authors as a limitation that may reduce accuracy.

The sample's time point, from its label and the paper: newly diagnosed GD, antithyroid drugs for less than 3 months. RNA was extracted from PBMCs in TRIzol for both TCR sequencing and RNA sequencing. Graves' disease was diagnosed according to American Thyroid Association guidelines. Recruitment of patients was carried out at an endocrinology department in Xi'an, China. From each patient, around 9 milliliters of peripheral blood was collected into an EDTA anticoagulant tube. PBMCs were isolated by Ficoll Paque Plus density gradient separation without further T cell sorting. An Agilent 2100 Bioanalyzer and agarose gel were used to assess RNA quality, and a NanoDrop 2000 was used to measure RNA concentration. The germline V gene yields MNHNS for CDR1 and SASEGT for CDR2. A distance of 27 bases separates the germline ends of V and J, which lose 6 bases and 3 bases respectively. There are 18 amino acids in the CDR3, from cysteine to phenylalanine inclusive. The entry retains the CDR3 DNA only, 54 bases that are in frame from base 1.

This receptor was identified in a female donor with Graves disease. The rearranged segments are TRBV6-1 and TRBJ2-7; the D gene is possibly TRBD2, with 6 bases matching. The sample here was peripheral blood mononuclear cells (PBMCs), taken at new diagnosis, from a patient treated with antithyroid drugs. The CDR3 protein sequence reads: CASSGVKGSGLWGYEQYF. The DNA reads TGTGCCAGCAGCGGGGTAAAGGGTAGCGGCCTCTGGGGCTACGAGCAGTACTTC.